This TCR beta chain came from a study of blood T cell repertoires in COVID-19. The CDR3 contains 15 residues. The V and J ends lost 3 bases and 1 base, in that order; junction bases with no gene match: 1. Germline V gene data show CDR1 as SGHTS and CDR2 as YDEGEE. In the authors' workflow: The authors estimated nucleated cell counts from reference gene primer amplification. The assay was immunoSEQ multiplex PCR, and TCRdb's table has in-frame clones only and misses some. Clone size and V and J calls were adopted from that table, with D and trimming inferred from the DNA. The sample has approximately 300,000 clones; more than 90% are singletons.

The chain carries TRBV5-8 and TRBJ2-5; 12 nucleotides match TRBD2. The sample comprised PBMCs or T cells enriched from blood (not recorded which). The origin of this receptor is a woman between 25 and 40 years old who had recovered from COVID-19. The CDR3 nucleotides read TGTGCCAGCAGCTGGGGACTAGCGGGCCAAGAGACCCAGTACTTC. Translated: CASSWGLAGQETQYF.